This T cell receptor beta chain was retrieved from a study of shared clonotypes between healthy human individuals. Study-level results: Relative to their counterparts shared across all four donors, non-shared clonotypes exhibited diminished generation probabilities. For naive CD4 cells, approximately 5% of clonotypes were shared across a few donors. Among donors, clonotype sharing was expected to be affected by sequencing depth.

Trimming left V 4 bases short and J 5 bases short, with 15 bases between. CDR3 length equals 15 residues. Germline-derived CDR1 and CDR2 are ENHRY and SYGVKD. In the authors' workflow: ImmunoSEQ output lacked quality scores and full-length reads, limiting matched filtering. Only in-frame clones appear in the TCRdb table, and some are missing; sequencing was by immunoSEQ multiplex PCR. The V and J calls and clone size were taken over from that table, and D and trimming were inferred from the DNA. The data show 550,000 to 650,000 clones, approximately 96% seen once. Positively selected for CCR7, the CD45RO-negative cells used as naive CD8 cells excluded terminally differentiated effector memory CD45RA+ cells. Turning to this clone: Antigen unknown.

The rearrangement uses TRBV10-3 and TRBJ2-1; possibly TRBD2 for D (6 bases). The receptor was derived from a woman between 25 and 40 years old in good health. The sequenced sample was naive CD8+ T cells sorted from blood. CDR3 sequence (DNA): TGTGCCATCAGTGCCCCACCGGGACTTAACAATGAGCAGTTCTTC. This gives the protein CAISAPPGLNNEQFF.